This TCR beta chain was sequenced in a study of CD4+ T cells in melanoma. Clones were read by immunoSEQ multiplex PCR, and TCRdb kept only the in-frame ones, dropping some. This sample yields around 18,000 clones, of which 83% are seen a single time; 5.1% belongs to the top ten. Germline lookup yields CDR1 SGHRS and CDR2 YFSETQ. CDR3 length equals 14 residues. V was trimmed by 10 bases and J by 5 bases, leaving 18 bases between them. As regards this clone: Its antigen is undetermined.

General study results and limits: A reported correlation linked neoantigen-specific CD4+ T cells to CD8+, macrophage and B cell function. Neoantigen-specific CD4+ T cells in melanoma reportedly had diverse differentiation states.

The source is a human donor with melanoma. V and J are TRBV5-1 and TRBJ1-4, with D possibly being TRBD1 (5 bases). Sequenced input: cells from a culture (not recorded whether cultured in vitro). The CDR3 nucleotides are TGCGCCTCGAAGTTGGGGACGGAAAATGAAAAACTGTTTTTT. As protein: CASKLGTENEKLFF.